This TCR beta chain was obtained from a study of regulatory T cells in long-lasting Graves disease. Specified time point: persistent/refractory GD, antithyroid drugs over 5 years with positive TRAb. From PBMCs, RNA was extracted and then used to make the TCR library. This CDR3 has 16 residues. The germline V and J ends were trimmed by 4 bases and 3 bases, with 19 bases remaining between them. Germline values: CDR1 SGHVT, CDR2 SQSDAQ. Assembly of TCR beta libraries relied on iRepertoire HTBI primers together with Arm-PCR of CDR3 regions. TCRdb used MiXCR to reprocess the multiplex PCR reads, holding one entry per CDR3 protein. The table has a few hundred thousand distinct CDR3 sequences, around 24% seen once; the top ten hold roughly a quarter.

The gene calls are TRBV7-4 and TRBJ2-7; a weak D match, TRBD1 (6 bases). Sequenced here: peripheral blood mononuclear cells (PBMCs), sampled when the disease was refractory, from a patient treated with antithyroid drugs. The sequence was collected from a female donor with Graves disease. The CDR3 protein is CASSSDCRGSCYEQYF. The CDR3 bases are TGTGCCAGCAGCTCCGATTGCAGGGGATCTTGCTACGAGCAGTACTTC.